A selection of T cell receptor beta chains follows, all from one sample in a study of T cell repertoires in cytomegalovirus infection. TCRdb itself ran the reads through MiXCR, one entry per CDR3 protein. This sample has roughly 81,000 distinct CDR3 sequences; 3% to 4.5% occur once, and the top ten carry about 4.6%. The sequenced material came from PBMCs. The source is a human donor in good health (CMV status not recorded). Some clones in this sample may be carry-over from other donors' samples. CDR3s include the opening cysteine and the closing phenylalanine or tryptophan. A D gene is named only where the DNA matches it firmly. A clone size is listed for some rows: how often the clone was seen (once, few, many), or a class if it is expanded.

v_gene: TRBV6-2/TRBV6-3
abundance: many
j_gene: TRBJ2-7
d_gene: TRBD2
CDR3nt: TGTGCCAGCATCCAGGGACTAGGCTACGAGCAGTACTTC
CDR3aa: CASIQGLGYEQYF

v_gene: TRBV2
abundance: many
j_gene: TRBJ2-2
d_gene: -
CDR3nt: TGTGCCAGCAGGAAAACTGCGAACACCGGGGAGCTGTTTTTT
CDR3aa: CASRKTANTGELFF

v_gene: TRBV5-1
abundance: many
j_gene: TRBJ2-7
d_gene: -
CDR3nt: TGCGCCAGCAGCTTGCAGGGGCAGCCAATGTACTTC
CDR3aa: CASSLQGQPMYF

v_gene: TRBV7-9
abundance: many
j_gene: TRBJ1-1
d_gene: -
CDR3nt: TGTGCCAGCAGCCGACTACTCCTATCGGACACTGAAGCTTTCTTT
CDR3aa: CASSRLLLSDTEAFF

v_gene: TRBV2
abundance: many
j_gene: TRBJ1-6
d_gene: -
CDR3nt: TGTGCCAGCAGTGCCGATTGGAGACCGAATTCACCCCTCCACTTT
CDR3aa: CASSADWRPNSPLHF

v_gene: TRBV5-6
abundance: many
j_gene: TRBJ1-2
d_gene: -
CDR3nt: TGTGCCAGCAGCTCCGACAGTTTTGGCTACACCTTC
CDR3aa: CASSSDSFGYTF

v_gene: TRBV19
abundance: many
j_gene: TRBJ1-5
d_gene: -
CDR3nt: TGTGCCAGTAGCCCTGTCAATCGCAATCAGCCCCAGCATTTT
CDR3aa: CASSPVNRNQPQHF

v_gene: TRBV7-2
abundance: many
j_gene: TRBJ1-4
d_gene: -
CDR3nt: TGTGCCAGCAGCTTCCCTAATGAAAAACTGTTTTTT
CDR3aa: CASSFPNEKLFF

v_gene: TRBV7-2
abundance: many
j_gene: TRBJ2-3
d_gene: -
CDR3nt: TGTGCCAGCAGCTTCGTGACCACAGATACGCAGTATTTT
CDR3aa: CASSFVTTDTQYF

v_gene: TRBV7-8
abundance: many
j_gene: TRBJ2-7
d_gene: -
CDR3nt: TGTGCCAGCAGCTTCAGCTCCTACGAGCAGTACTTC
CDR3aa: CASSFSSYEQYF

v_gene: TRBV6-1
abundance: many
j_gene: TRBJ1-1
d_gene: -
CDR3nt: TGTGCCAGCAGTGAAGCGCTTCAGGGCAGGATGAACACTGAAGCTTTCTTT
CDR3aa: CASSEALQGRMNTEAFF

v_gene: TRBV29-1
abundance: many
j_gene: TRBJ1-1
d_gene: -
CDR3nt: TGCAGCGTTGCCTCCAGACTAAACACTGAAGCTTTCTTT
CDR3aa: CSVASRLNTEAFF

v_gene: TRBV28
abundance: many
j_gene: TRBJ1-5
d_gene: -
CDR3nt: TGTGCCAGCAGTTTGGGTAGCGATCAGCCCCAGCATTTT
CDR3aa: CASSLGSDQPQHF

v_gene: TRBV6-2/TRBV6-3
abundance: many
j_gene: TRBJ2-6
d_gene: -
CDR3nt: TGTGCCAGCAGTAAATCTGGGGCCAACGTCCTGACTTTC
CDR3aa: CASSKSGANVLTF

v_gene: TRBV28
abundance: many
j_gene: TRBJ1-6
d_gene: -
CDR3nt: TGTGCCAGCAGTTGGGCGGGGGGTCTTGGTTCACCCCTCCACTTT
CDR3aa: CASSWAGGLGSPLHF

v_gene: TRBV4-3
abundance: many
j_gene: TRBJ2-7
d_gene: TRBD1
CDR3nt: TGCGCCAGCAGCCTCGTACAGGGGGCGATTTACGAGCAGTACTTC
CDR3aa: CASSLVQGAIYEQYF

v_gene: TRBV9
abundance: many
j_gene: TRBJ1-4
d_gene: -
CDR3nt: TGTGCCAGCAGCGTGGATTCTGGGGAAGCGTATGAAAAACTGTTTTTT
CDR3aa: CASSVDSGEAYEKLFF

v_gene: TRBV2
abundance: many
j_gene: TRBJ1-1
d_gene: -
CDR3nt: TGTGCCAGCACCGTCGGGGGGGCGCGGTGGACTGAAGCTTTCTTT
CDR3aa: CASTVGGARWTEAFF

v_gene: TRBV7-8
abundance: many
j_gene: TRBJ2-6
d_gene: -
CDR3nt: TGTGCCAGCAGCACCATCAGGGAGGCCCGATCTGGGGCCAACGTCCTGACTTTC
CDR3aa: CASSTIREARSGANVLTF

v_gene: TRBV24-1
abundance: many
j_gene: TRBJ2-5
d_gene: -
CDR3nt: TGTGCCACCAGTGACCCGACAATCCGGGGCACCTGGTACTTC
CDR3aa: CATSDPTIRGTWYF

v_gene: TRBV7-2
abundance: many
j_gene: TRBJ2-3
d_gene: -
CDR3nt: TGTGCCAGCAGCTTAGTTGGGACGCAGTATTTT
CDR3aa: CASSLVGTQYF

v_gene: TRBV7-2
abundance: many
j_gene: TRBJ1-6
d_gene: -
CDR3nt: TGTGCCAGCAGCTTGGTAGGAAATTCACCCCTCCACTTT
CDR3aa: CASSLVGNSPLHF

v_gene: TRBV12-3/TRBV12-4
abundance: many
j_gene: TRBJ1-2
d_gene: -
CDR3nt: TGTGCCAGCAGTTTAGCCGAGGTTGCAAATGGCTACACCTTC
CDR3aa: CASSLAEVANGYTF

v_gene: TRBV25-1
abundance: many
j_gene: TRBJ1-6
d_gene: -
CDR3nt: TGTGCCAGCAGTGAACCGCCGATGAGAGGGCTCGGTTCACCCCTCCACTTT
CDR3aa: CASSEPPMRGLGSPLHF

v_gene: TRBV15
abundance: many
j_gene: TRBJ1-5
d_gene: -
CDR3nt: TGTGCCACCAGCACGGACACCTATAGCAATCAGCCCCAGCATTTT
CDR3aa: CATSTDTYSNQPQHF

v_gene: TRBV7-2
abundance: many
j_gene: TRBJ1-1
d_gene: -
CDR3nt: TGTGCCAGCAGCTCCGGACCTGAAGCTTTCTTT
CDR3aa: CASSSGPEAFF

v_gene: TRBV4-3
abundance: many
j_gene: TRBJ1-6
d_gene: TRBD1
CDR3nt: TGCGCCAGCAGCCCCTCACACAATACAGGGGCCCTATATTCACCCCTCCACTTT
CDR3aa: CASSPSHNTGALYSPLHF

v_gene: TRBV7-2
abundance: many
j_gene: TRBJ1-1
d_gene: -
CDR3nt: TGTGCCAGCAGCCCGCCCCAGATGAACACTGAAGCTTTCTTT
CDR3aa: CASSPPQMNTEAFF

v_gene: TRBV2
abundance: many
j_gene: TRBJ2-3
d_gene: TRBD2
CDR3nt: TGTGCCAGTCGGGGGGCTAGCGGGGAAACAGATACGCAGTATTTT
CDR3aa: CASRGASGETDTQYF

v_gene: TRBV7-2
abundance: -
j_gene: TRBJ1-4
d_gene: -
CDR3nt: TGTGCCAGCAGCCTAGAAGCTCGTTATAATGAAAAACTGTTTTTT
CDR3aa: CASSLEARYNEKLFF

v_gene: TRBV7-4
abundance: -
j_gene: TRBJ2-7
d_gene: TRBD1
CDR3nt: TGTGAGAGCAGCCGCTACGACAGGGACGAGCAGTACTTC
CDR3aa: CESSRYDRDEQYF

v_gene: TRBV12-3/TRBV12-4
abundance: many
j_gene: TRBJ1-5
d_gene: TRBD1
CDR3nt: TGTGCCAGCAGTTTTCGGACAGGGGAGCAGGGGCCCCAGCATTTT
CDR3aa: CASSFRTGEQGPQHF

v_gene: TRBV7-8
abundance: many
j_gene: TRBJ1-5
d_gene: -
CDR3nt: TGTGCCAGCAGCTTGCTGGACAGACCCACTTCAAATCAGCCCCAGCATTTT
CDR3aa: CASSLLDRPTSNQPQHF

v_gene: TRBV7-9
abundance: many
j_gene: TRBJ1-1
d_gene: -
CDR3nt: TGTGCCAGCAGCTTATATGAAGGGATGAACACTGAAGCTTTCTTT
CDR3aa: CASSLYEGMNTEAFF

v_gene: TRBV7-8
abundance: many
j_gene: TRBJ1-6
d_gene: -
CDR3nt: TGTGCCAGCAGCTTCACGCCGGATTCACCCCTCCACTTT
CDR3aa: CASSFTPDSPLHF

v_gene: TRBV7-2
abundance: many
j_gene: TRBJ2-4
d_gene: TRBD2
CDR3nt: TGTGCCAGCAGCTCAACCCGAACGGGGGCGGGGGGGGGTCAGTACTTC
CDR3aa: CASSSTRTGAGGGQYF

v_gene: TRBV10-3
abundance: many
j_gene: TRBJ1-5
d_gene: -
CDR3nt: TGTGCCATCAGTGTTGGAGGGAGTCCTCAGCCCCAGCATTTT
CDR3aa: CAISVGGSPQPQHF

v_gene: TRBV5-4
abundance: many
j_gene: TRBJ2-5
d_gene: TRBD2
CDR3nt: TGTGCCAGCAGCTTGGAGGGACTAGCGGGGGAAGAGACCCAGTACTTC
CDR3aa: CASSLEGLAGEETQYF

v_gene: TRBV7-2
abundance: many
j_gene: TRBJ2-7
d_gene: TRBD2
CDR3nt: TGTGCCAGCAGCTCGGGGGGAGACACCCTCGGCGAGCAGTACTTC
CDR3aa: CASSSGGDTLGEQYF

v_gene: TRBV20-1
abundance: many
j_gene: TRBJ2-3
d_gene: TRBD2
CDR3nt: TGCAGTGCTAGAGCCCCCTATAGCGGGGCCCGAGGTGGAGATACGCAGTATTTT
CDR3aa: CSARAPYSGARGGDTQYF

v_gene: TRBV2
abundance: many
j_gene: TRBJ1-1
d_gene: -
CDR3nt: TGTGCCAGCAGTGAGGCCAGGGCAAACATGAACACTGAAGCTTTCTTT
CDR3aa: CASSEARANMNTEAFF

v_gene: TRBV28
abundance: many
j_gene: TRBJ2-1
d_gene: TRBD2
CDR3nt: TGTGCCAGCACCCCTATCGGGCTAGCGGGGGGCCCTTACAATGAGCAGTTCTTC
CDR3aa: CASTPIGLAGGPYNEQFF

v_gene: TRBV6-2/TRBV6-3
abundance: many
j_gene: TRBJ1-5
d_gene: TRBD1
CDR3nt: TGTGCCAGCAGTTCTGAGGCAGGGGGCCAGCCCCAGCATTTT
CDR3aa: CASSSEAGGQPQHF

v_gene: TRBV7-8
abundance: many
j_gene: TRBJ1-1
d_gene: -
CDR3nt: TGTGCCAGCAGCTTATTAGTGGGAGGCACTGAAGCTTTCTTT
CDR3aa: CASSLLVGGTEAFF

v_gene: TRBV7-2
abundance: many
j_gene: TRBJ1-4
d_gene: -
CDR3nt: TGTGCCAGCAGCCAACACCACGGCAGGGCAACCTATTTT
CDR3aa: CASSQHHGRATYF

v_gene: TRBV6-1
abundance: many
j_gene: TRBJ1-1
d_gene: -
CDR3nt: TGTGCCAGCAGTGAAGGACGGTTGGGCACTGAAGCTTTCTTT
CDR3aa: CASSEGRLGTEAFF

v_gene: TRBV6-2/TRBV6-3
abundance: many
j_gene: TRBJ1-2
d_gene: TRBD1
CDR3nt: TGTGCCAGCAGTTACTCAAGGACAGGGTACGGCTATGGCTACACCTTC
CDR3aa: CASSYSRTGYGYGYTF

v_gene: TRBV24-1
abundance: many
j_gene: TRBJ2-2
d_gene: -
CDR3nt: TGTGCCACCAGTGATTTAGGCCAGGACACCGGGGAGCTGTTTTTT
CDR3aa: CATSDLGQDTGELFF

v_gene: TRBV12-3/TRBV12-4
abundance: many
j_gene: TRBJ1-2
d_gene: TRBD1
CDR3nt: TGTGCCAGCAGTCGCTCGGGACAGACGGATGGCTACACCTTC
CDR3aa: CASSRSGQTDGYTF

v_gene: TRBV12-3/TRBV12-4
abundance: many
j_gene: TRBJ1-5
d_gene: -
CDR3nt: TGTGCCAGCAGTCCACATCAGGGGAACAATCAGCCCCAGCATTTT
CDR3aa: CASSPHQGNNQPQHF

v_gene: TRBV7-6
abundance: many
j_gene: TRBJ2-1
d_gene: -
CDR3nt: TGTGCCAGCAGCCCGCAGAGGCACGATGAGCAGTTCTTC
CDR3aa: CASSPQRHDEQFF

v_gene: TRBV11-2
abundance: -
j_gene: TRBJ2-1
d_gene: TRBD2
CDR3nt: TGTGCCAGCAGCTCAGGCACAGCGGGAGTCAGGGACAATGAGCAGTTCTTC
CDR3aa: CASSSGTAGVRDNEQFF

v_gene: TRBV6-1
abundance: many
j_gene: TRBJ1-1
d_gene: -
CDR3nt: TGTGCCAGCAGTGAAATGGGTCGGGGCACTGAAGCTTTCTTT
CDR3aa: CASSEMGRGTEAFF

v_gene: TRBV2
abundance: many
j_gene: TRBJ1-5
d_gene: -
CDR3nt: TGTGCCAGCAGTGATGTATTGGGGCAGGGAACGCAGCCCCAGCATTTT
CDR3aa: CASSDVLGQGTQPQHF

v_gene: TRBV20-1
abundance: many
j_gene: TRBJ1-5
d_gene: -
CDR3nt: TGCAGTGCTAGCCGGGGGGCGGGCAATCAGCCCCAGCATTTT
CDR3aa: CSASRGAGNQPQHF

v_gene: TRBV6-2/TRBV6-3
abundance: many
j_gene: TRBJ2-7
d_gene: -
CDR3nt: TGTGCCAGCAGTTCCTTTAGCCAAATCTACGAGCAGTACTTC
CDR3aa: CASSSFSQIYEQYF

v_gene: TRBV12-3/TRBV12-4
abundance: many
j_gene: TRBJ1-1
d_gene: -
CDR3nt: TGTGCCAGCGAAGGGGAAACTGAAGCTTTCTTT
CDR3aa: CASEGETEAFF

v_gene: TRBV7-6
abundance: many
j_gene: TRBJ2-1
d_gene: -
CDR3nt: TGTGCCAGCAGCCCTCCCGGGCAGAGTAACAATGAGCAGTTCTTC
CDR3aa: CASSPPGQSNNEQFF

v_gene: TRBV19
abundance: many
j_gene: TRBJ1-5
d_gene: -
CDR3nt: TGTGCCAGTAGTATTTGGAGGGGCGGGGGTAGCAATCAGCCCCAGCATTTT
CDR3aa: CASSIWRGGGSNQPQHF